This T cell receptor beta chain stems from a study of CD8+ T cells in alopecia areata. V lost 5 bases and J lost 1, with 16 bases in between. Germline CDR1 SEHNR, CDR2 FQNEAQ (reference sequence). The CDR3 extends over 16 amino acids. Extraction of RNA preceded its reverse transcription into cDNA, which served as the sequencing template. The repertoire was sequenced with immunoSEQ multiplex PCR; TCRdb's copy has only in-frame clones and lacks some. This sample has approximately 200,000 clones, with roughly 64% found just once. Described treatment: oral pan-JAK inhibitor, 5-10 mg twice daily. The TCR was taken from a human donor with alopecia areata. Sequences were derived from CD4+ T cells sorted from blood, sampled at week 24, from a patient treated with tofacitinib. The chain couples TRBV7-9 to TRBJ2-3; TRBD1 might be the D (5 bases). CDR3 region: CASSLPLGRGTDTQYF. CDR3 bases: TGTGCCAGCAGCCTACCGTTGGGGCGCGGCACAGATACGCAGTATTTT.